The 24 T cell receptor beta chains given below trace back to one sample, sequenced in a study of T cells in localized non-small cell lung cancer. Some clones are missing from TCRdb's copy, which holds only in-frame ones; the method was immunoSEQ multiplex PCR. The table has approximately 35,000 clones, roughly nine tenths seen once. The specimen was PBMCs, collected before any cancer treatment. These receptors came from a man aged 40 to 75 with stage II lung adenocarcinoma.

The rearrangement uses TRBV18 and TRBJ2-4; D not certain. V was clipped by 3 bases and J by 3 bases, with 15 bases between them. CDR1 is KGHSH, CDR2 LQKENI, per germline. The CDR3 extends over 16 amino acids. The CDR3 here is CASSPSPEPYKNIQYF. In nucleotides, the CDR3 is TGTGCCAGCTCACCTAGCCCAGAGCCCTACAAAAACATTCAGTACTTC.

V usage is TRBV9 and J usage is TRBJ1-2; D may be TRBD1 (6 bases). With 4 bases removed from V and 4 bases from J, the gap between germline ends came to 17 bases. Germline V lookup: CDR1 SGDLS, CDR2 YYNGEE. The CDR3 totals 15 residues. The CDR3 is CASSIIADSSYGYTF. CDR3 DNA: TGTGCCAGCAGCATAATAGCGGACAGCAGCTATGGCTACACCTTC.

The rearrangement joins TRBV7-2 to TRBJ2-1, with 7 bases fitting TRBD2. Trimming took 1 base from V and 0 from J; bases not matched to a gene: 9. Germline V gene sequence: CDR1 SGHTA, CDR2 FQGNSA. The CDR3 runs 18 residues. Written as DNA, the CDR3 is TGTGCCAGCAGCTTAGATCGGGGCGGGAGATCCTCCTACAATGAGCAGTTCTTC. This gives the protein CASSLDRGGRSSYNEQFF. Full variable domain (missing parts from reference TRBV7-2 and TRBJ2-1): GAGVSQSPSNKVTEKGKDVELRCDPISGHTALYWYRQSLGQGLEFLIYFQGNSAPDKSGLPSDRFSAERTGGSVSTLTIQRTQQEDSAVYLCASSLDRGGRSSYNEQFFGPGTRLTVL.

In its sample, this clone was seen once. The genes are TRBV6-5 and TRBJ2-7; possibly TRBD1 or TRBD2 for D (6 bases each). Germline CDR1 and CDR2: MNHEY and SVGAGI. Between the trimmed V and J ends, which lost 5 bases and 5 bases, there was a span of 19 bases. CDR3 size: 15 residues. In DNA form, the CDR3 reads TGTGCCAGCAGTACAACAGGGACTTTTACCGACGAGCAGTACTTC. Its protein product is CASSTTGTFTDEQYF.

The chain combines TRBV6-1 with TRBJ1-2, with 7 bases aligning to TRBD1. V gave up 10 bases and J gave up 4 bases; unmatched junction bases: 6. The CDR3 length is 12 residues. In germline, CDR1 is MNHNS, CDR2 SASEGT. CDR3 in DNA: TGTGCCATCCTCCGGGACAGCTATGGCTACACCTTC. Translation: CAILRDSYGYTF.

In DNA, the CDR3 is TGTGCCAGCAGGGGCCTGGTAGTCTACGAGCAGTACTTC. Translated: CASRGLVVYEQYF. V and J are TRBV28 and TRBJ2-7; D uncertain. Trimming stripped 6 bases from V and 3 bases from J, with 12 bases between. The CDR3 is made up of 13 amino acids. CDR1 is MDHEN, CDR2 SYDVKM, per germline. Combining the CDR3 with reference TRBV28 and TRBJ2-7 gives the whole variable domain DVKVTQSSRYLVKRTGEKVFLECVQDMDHENMFWYRQDPGLGLRLIYFSYDVKMKEKGDIPEGYSVSREKKERFSLILESASTNQTSMYLCASRGLVVYEQYFGPGTRLTVT.

The chain is built from TRBV7-2 and TRBJ2-1, with 14 bases identical to TRBD2. The CDR3 runs to 17 residues. CDR1 is SGHTA, CDR2 FQGNSA, per germline. Losses at the gene ends were 2 bases for V and 4 bases for J; bases not matched to a gene: 4. This CDR3 reads CASSLRLAGGIYNEQFF. The CDR3 DNA is TGTGCCAGCAGCTTAAGACTAGCGGGAGGGATTTACAATGAGCAGTTCTTC. The full variable domain, completed using reference TRBV7-2 and TRBJ2-1, is GAGVSQSPSNKVTEKGKDVELRCDPISGHTALYWYRQSLGQGLEFLIYFQGNSAPDKSGLPSDRFSAERTGGSVSTLTIQRTQQEDSAVYLCASSLRLAGGIYNEQFFGPGTRLTVL.

The rearrangement uses TRBV5-1 and TRBJ2-7, with TRBD1 identical over 9 bases. Germline assignment: CDR1 SGHRS and CDR2 YFSETQ. The CDR3 is made up of 13 amino acids. The V gene end was trimmed by 4 bases and the J gene end by 6 bases; junction bases not matched to a gene: 5. CDR3 amino acids: CASSPGTGTEQYF. The CDR3 DNA is TGCGCCAGCAGCCCCGGGACAGGGACCGAGCAGTACTTC. Variable domain in full (rest from reference TRBV5-1 and TRBJ2-7): KAGVTQTPRYLIKTRGQQVTLSCSPISGHRSVSWYQQTPGQGLQFLFEYFSETQRNKGNFPGRFSGRQFSNSRSEMNVSTLELGDSALYLCASSPGTGTEQYFGPGTRLTVT.

This chain links TRBV10-2 with TRBJ2-1; TRBD2 agrees at 11 bases. After removal of 5 bases from V and 6 bases from J, the junction contained 9 bases not matched to a gene. This CDR3 comprises 16 residues. Germline V CDR1 and CDR2: WSHSY, SAAADI. CDR3 nucleotide sequence: TGCGCCAGCAGTCATACTCTAGCGGGAGGCGTCAATGAGCAGTTCTTC. Translating it yields CASSHTLAGGVNEQFF.

The rearrangement joins TRBV20-1 to TRBJ2-1, with D uncertain. CDR3 size: 10 residues. CDR1 and CDR2 from the germline V gene are DFQATT and SNEGSKA (reference sequence). Trimming left V 6 bases short and J 9 bases short, with 9 bases between. DNA of the CDR3: TGCAGTGCCAAACGCGGTGAGCAGTTCTTC. It specifies CSAKRGEQFF.

This chain uses TRBV5-4 with TRBJ2-7; TRBD2 aligns across 16 bases. CDR1 SGHNT and CDR2 YYREEE come from the germline V gene (reference sequence). Germline trimming cut 4 bases from V and 0 bases from J; bases unmatched to any gene: 7. The CDR3 contains 18 residues. In nucleotides, the CDR3 is TGTGCCAGCAGCCCGGGACTAGCGGGAGGGAAGAGCTCCTACGAGCAGTACTTC. It translates to CASSPGLAGGKSSYEQYF.

In its sample, this clone was seen once. The chain has TRBV19 and TRBJ2-2, with a weak D call TRBD2 (6 bases). V shed 6 bases and J shed 0 bases, with 14 bases lying between them. The CDR3 covers 16 residues. Germline V gives CDR1 LNHDA, CDR2 SQIVND (reference sequence). Here the CDR3 reads CASSRRDSANTGELFF. The CDR3 nucleotides are TGTGCCAGTAGCCGAAGGGACTCTGCGAACACCGGGGAGCTGTTTTTT.

V gene TRBV11-2 combines with J gene TRBJ2-1; a possible D gene is TRBD2 (5 bases). The CDR3 is made up of 15 amino acids. Trimming stripped 1 base from V and 7 bases from J, with 14 bases between. CDR1 is SGHAT, CDR2 FQNNGV, per germline. CDR3 in amino acids: CASSLASLAENEQFF. The CDR3 bases are TGTGCCAGCAGCTTAGCATCGCTAGCTGAGAATGAGCAGTTCTTC.

This chain connects TRBV14 to TRBJ1-1; D is ambiguous. Deletions cut 0 bases from V and 8 bases from J, with 13 bases between. Germline V gene lookup returns CDR1 SGHDN and CDR2 FVKESK. The CDR3 contains 14 residues. CDR3 loop: CASSQEIRGSEAFF. As DNA, the CDR3 is TGTGCCAGCAGCCAAGAAATCCGGGGTTCGGAAGCTTTCTTT.

This sequence joins TRBV27 and TRBJ1-2; D is perhaps TRBD1 (5 bases). This CDR3 is built from 15 residues. Germline V gives CDR1 MNHEY, CDR2 SMNVEV (reference sequence). Trimming took 0 bases from V and 4 from J, leaving 12 bases between them. Here the CDR3 reads CASSLSSGEGYGYTF. The CDR3 DNA is TGTGCCAGCAGTTTATCGTCGGGGGAGGGCTATGGCTACACCTTC.

This clone came up once. The V and J genes are TRBV5-8 and TRBJ2-5; D is possibly TRBD1 or TRBD2 (6 bases each). The CDR3 loop spans 14 amino acids. The V and J ends lost 0 bases and 5 bases respectively, with 11 bases between them. Per germline, CDR1 SGHTS and CDR2 YDEGEE. The CDR3 protein is CASSLAGGRETQYF. The CDR3 DNA sequence: TGTGCCAGCAGCTTGGCCGGGGGCCGGGAGACCCAGTACTTC.

The chain carries TRBV28 and TRBJ1-5; D perhaps matches TRBD1 (5 bases). The CDR3 loop spans 16 amino acids. V gave up 2 bases and J gave up 7 bases, with 18 bases separating them. Germline V gene sequence: CDR1 MDHEN, CDR2 SYDVKM. CDR3 loop: CASSLPGGGSGQPQHF. CDR3 nucleotides: TGTGCCAGCAGTTTACCTGGGGGGGGGAGCGGGCAGCCCCAGCATTTT. Full variable domain (remainder filled in from reference TRBV28 and TRBJ1-5): DVKVTQSSRYLVKRTGEKVFLECVQDMDHENMFWYRQDPGLGLRLIYFSYDVKMKEKGDIPEGYSVSREKKERFSLILESASTNQTSMYLCASSLPGGGSGQPQHFGDGTRLSIL.

This chain connects TRBV10-1 to TRBJ2-5; D gene uncertain. Germline-derived CDR1 and CDR2 are WNHNN and SYGVQD (reference sequence). The ends were cut back, 4 bases at V and 4 bases at J, with 10 bases in the middle. This CDR3 contains 13 residues. The CDR3 is CASSVSFAETQYF. As DNA, the CDR3 is TGCGCCAGCAGTGTAAGCTTCGCAGAGACCCAGTACTTC.

This sequence joins TRBV7-3 and TRBJ2-1, with no clear D. The CDR3 is 13 amino acids. Deletions cut 4 bases from V and 6 bases from J, with 10 bases between. Germline CDR1 and CDR2: SGHTA and FQGTGA. This chain's CDR3 is CASSSYNSNEQFF. CDR3 nucleotides: TGTGCCAGCAGCTCATACAACAGCAATGAGCAGTTCTTC.

This clone has only one observation. The chain is built from TRBV2 and TRBJ2-5; D perhaps matches TRBD1 (6 bases). Germline V gene sequence: CDR1 SNHLY, CDR2 FYNNEI. V shed 2 bases and J shed 9 bases, with 13 bases lying between them. This CDR3 contains 13 residues. The CDR3: CASSESVPGAQYF. The DNA of the CDR3 is TGTGCCAGCAGTGAATCGGTGCCAGGGGCCCAGTACTTC. The full variable domain, rest sourced from reference TRBV2 and TRBJ2-5, is EPEVTQTPSHQVTQMGQEVILRCVPISNHLYFYWYRQILGQKVEFLVSFYNNEISEKSEIFDDQFSVERPDGSNFTLKIRSTKLEDSAMYFCASSESVPGAQYFGPGTRLLVL.

This clone was observed a handful of times. The chain is built from TRBV15 and TRBJ2-1; 10 nucleotides align to TRBD2. V was clipped by 1 base and J by 6 bases; unmatched bases: 6. Per germline, CDR1 LNHNV and CDR2 YYDKDF (reference sequence). The CDR3 is 16 amino acids. The CDR3 sequence is CATSRAQREGRNEQFF. CDR3 bases: TGTGCCACCAGCAGAGCACAGCGGGAGGGCCGCAATGAGCAGTTCTTC.

CDR3 bases: TGTGCCAGCAGCCTCCGGAAAGGGAACACCTACGAGCAGTACTTC. This encodes CASSLRKGNTYEQYF. This chain connects TRBV7-2 to TRBJ2-7; no clear D. V was pared by 5 bases and J by 2 bases, with 16 bases between. This CDR3 spans 15 amino acids. Germline-derived CDR1 and CDR2 are SGHTA and FQGNSA.

The chain combines TRBV7-8 with TRBJ2-1, with D possibly TRBD2 on 6 matching bases. V shed 3 bases and J shed 3 bases, with 12 bases lying between them. Germline loops: CDR1 SGHVS, CDR2 FQNEAQ. The CDR3 extends over 15 amino acids. CDR3 nucleotide sequence: TGTGCCAGCAGCTTGGGGGGTCGGATCTACAATGAGCAGTTCTTC. Translating gives CASSLGGRIYNEQFF.

The chain recombines TRBV6-6 with TRBJ2-1, with D possibly TRBD2 on 5 matching bases. With 5 bases removed from V and 1 base from J, the gap between germline ends came to 6 bases. CDR3 size: 13 residues. The V gene's germline CDR1 is MNHNY and CDR2 SVGAGI (reference sequence). CDR3 sequence (DNA): TGTGCCAGCAGTCGGGATTCCTACAATGAGCAGTTCTTC. It translates to CASSRDSYNEQFF.